This T cell receptor beta chain stems from a study of identical twins. TCRdb reanalysed the 5' RACE reads using MiXCR and keeps one entry per CDR3 protein. This repertoire shows 690,000 or so distinct CDR3 sequences, around 6% found once; its top ten account for approximately 1.6%. With 6 bases clipped from V and 5 bases from J, the junction kept 13 bases outside the gene matches. Germline CDR1 and CDR2: SEHNR and FQNEAQ (reference sequence). The CDR3 is 16 residues long. Sequencing input: naive T cells sorted from blood. This sequence joins TRBV7-9 and TRBJ1-1; 9 nucleotides align to TRBD1. This sequence was found in a man between 18 and 29 years old in good health. This chain's CDR3 is CASRKDTGGWGTEAFF. CDR3 coding DNA: TGTGCCAGCAGGAAAGACACAGGGGGCTGGGGGACTGAAGCTTTCTTT.